This is a list of T cell receptor beta chains from one sample in a study of blood T cells in healthy people across ages. Each CDR3 protein is one row after TCRdb ran MiXCR on the 5' RACE reads. The sample has around 790,000 distinct CDR3 sequences; under 45% are singletons. Material for sequencing was blood. The source is a man in his sixties in good health. CDR3s include the opening cysteine and the closing phenylalanine or tryptophan. The D gene is left open where the match is weak. The size entry is marked missing in some rows and otherwise reads once, few, many or a size class.

TRBJ2-1,NA,TRBV6-1,TRBD2,CASSPLASGSNEQFF,TGTGCCAGTAGCCCACTAGCGTCGGGAAGCAATGAGCAGTTCTTC
TRBJ2-7,few,TRBV12-3/TRBV12-4,NA,CASSKDNSKQYF,TGTGCCAGCAGCAAGGACAACTCTAAGCAGTACTTC
TRBJ2-1,many,TRBV4-3,NA,CASSQEYVSIREQFF,TGCGCCAGCAGCCAAGAATACGTATCGATTAGGGAGCAGTTCTTC
TRBJ1-5,NA,TRBV6-5,NA,CASSRLGKQPQHF,TGTGCCAGCAGCAGATTGGGGAAGCAGCCCCAGCATTTT
TRBJ2-7,NA,TRBV28,TRBD1,CASSLGTGSSDEQYF,TGTGCCAGCAGTTTGGGGACAGGTTCATCCGACGAGCAGTACTTC
TRBJ1-2,NA,TRBV7-2,NA,CASSLAFGCYYGYTF,TGTGCCAGCAGCTTAGCGTTCGGGTGCTACTATGGCTACACCTTC
TRBJ1-1,NA,TRBV10-3,NA,CAISESKGVGNAEAFF,TGTGCCATCAGTGAGTCGAAGGGGGTGGGAAATGCTGAAGCTTTCTTT
TRBJ2-5,NA,TRBV4-3,NA,CASSQGPRGTQYF,TGCGCCAGCAGCCAAGGCCCGCGCGGGACCCAGTACTTC
TRBJ2-5,NA,TRBV10-3,NA,CAISWDSAQGAQYF,TGTGCCATCAGCTGGGACTCGGCCCAAGGGGCCCAGTACTTC
TRBJ2-7,NA,TRBV6-1,TRBD1,CASRTGGPSYEQYF,TGTGCCAGCAGAACAGGGGGCCCTTCCTACGAGCAGTACTTC
TRBJ1-4,few,TRBV3-1,NA,CASSNSTPRIDRTNEKLFF,TGTGCCAGCAGCAATTCAACCCCTAGAATCGACAGAACTAATGAAAAACTGTTTTTT
TRBJ1-2,NA,TRBV7-9,NA,CASSLVALAYGYTF,TGTGCCAGCAGCTTAGTCGCTCTCGCCTATGGCTACACCTTC
TRBJ2-3,few,TRBV7-8,TRBD2,CASSRATSGPTDTQYF,TGTGCCAGCAGCCGCGCGACTAGCGGACCCACAGATACGCAGTATTTT
TRBJ1-2,NA,TRBV7-2,NA,CASSPSPASGSGYTF,TGTGCCAGCAGCCCAAGCCCCGCGTCCGGTTCCGGCTACACCTTC
TRBJ2-7,few,TRBV6-2/TRBV6-3,TRBD2,CASSTAGGSYEQYF,TGTGCCAGCAGTACGGCGGGGGGGAGCTACGAGCAGTACTTC
TRBJ2-5,NA,TRBV10-3,NA,CATRSSLGEQYF,TGTGCCACTAGGTCCTCGCTTGGTGAGCAGTACTTC
TRBJ2-1,NA,TRBV12-3/TRBV12-4,NA,CASRRRTEVKEQFF,TGTGCCAGCAGACGGAGGACAGAGGTTAAGGAGCAGTTCTTC
TRBJ2-1,many,TRBV5-1,NA,CASSPDSVGHVGNEQFF,TGCGCCAGCAGCCCGGACAGCGTAGGCCATGTGGGGAATGAGCAGTTCTTC
TRBJ2-7,few,TRBV19,TRBD1,CASSMGTGGYEQYF,TGTGCCAGTAGTATGGGGACAGGGGGCTACGAGCAGTACTTC
TRBJ1-5,NA,TRBV6-1,NA,CASTQRGNQPQHF,TGTGCCAGCACACAAAGGGGCAATCAGCCCCAGCATTTT
TRBJ2-1,NA,TRBV3-1,NA,CASSHGAGWTYNEQFF,TGTGCCAGCAGCCATGGGGCTGGGTGGACCTACAATGAGCAGTTCTTC
TRBJ2-3,NA,TRBV7-9,NA,CASSFWGGGGTDTQYF,TGTGCCAGCAGCTTCTGGGGAGGAGGGGGCACAGATACGCAGTATTTT
TRBJ2-3,NA,TRBV13,NA,CASSLRDTYTDTQYF,TGTGCCAGCAGCCTCCGGGACACATACACAGATACGCAGTATTTT
TRBJ2-7,few,TRBV5-1,TRBD1,CASSPGGASNEQYF,TGCGCCAGCAGTCCAGGGGGCGCATCAAATGAGCAGTACTTC
TRBJ2-6,NA,TRBV19,TRBD1,CASSRDRVAGANVLTF,TGTGCCAGTAGCCGGGACAGGGTAGCTGGGGCCAACGTCCTGACTTTC
TRBJ2-4,NA,TRBV5-1,NA,CASSTTLDNEQYF,TGCGCCAGCAGCACGACTCTTGACAATGAGCAGTACTTC
TRBJ2-1,NA,TRBV6-1,NA,CASSEMAGGINEQFF,TGTGCCAGTAGTGAAATGGCAGGAGGTATCAATGAGCAGTTCTTC
TRBJ2-3,NA,TRBV12-3/TRBV12-4,NA,CASRGATFTDTQYF,TGTGCCAGCAGGGGGGCTACATTCACAGATACGCAGTATTTT
TRBJ1-2,NA,TRBV12-3/TRBV12-4,NA,CASRDINYGYTF,TGTGCCAGCCGGGATATTAACTATGGCTACACCTTC
TRBJ1-4,NA,TRBV7-2,NA,CASSPAGRANEKLFF,TGTGCCAGCAGTCCTGCGGGACGGGCTAATGAAAAACTTTTTTTT
TRBJ2-3,NA,TRBV2,NA,CGSSWTLDTQYF,TGTGGCAGCAGTTGGACCCTAGATACGCAGTATTTT
TRBJ1-2,NA,TRBV30,NA,CAWSVASNYGYTF,TGTGCCTGGAGTGTAGCCTCAAACTATGGCTACACCTTC
TRBJ1-5,NA,TRBV6-5,TRBD1,CASSEDRGPNQPQHF,TGTGCCAGCAGTGAGGACAGGGGGCCTAATCAGCCCCAGCATTTT
TRBJ2-7,many,TRBV5-1,NA,CASSLATAAYEQYF,TGCGCCAGCAGCTTGGCTACAGCAGCCTACGAGCAGTACTTC
TRBJ2-1,NA,TRBV7-6,NA,CASRLGSGWDEQFF,TGTGCCAGCAGGTTAGGGTCAGGGTGGGATGAGCAGTTCTTC
TRBJ1-1,NA,TRBV7-9,NA,CASSLASFEAFF,TGTGCCAGCAGCTTAGCCTCCTTTGAAGCTTTCTTT
TRBJ1-1,NA,TRBV27,TRBD1,CASSMTGLAEAFF,TGTGCCAGCAGTATGACAGGGCTCGCTGAAGCTTTCTTT
TRBJ2-5,NA,TRBV7-2,NA,CASSSSSTTGETQYF,TGTGCCAGCAGCTCGTCATCAACGACAGGAGAGACCCAGTACTTC
TRBJ2-7,once,TRBV20-1,NA,CSATSSVTGGSYNEQYF,TGCAGTGCCACGTCGTCAGTAACCGGCGGCTCCTACAATGAGCAGTACTTC
TRBJ2-5,NA,TRBV6-2/TRBV6-3,NA,CASSYSTGPQETQYF,TGTGCCAGCAGTTACTCGACAGGACCCCAAGAGACCCAGTACTTC
TRBJ1-1,NA,TRBV29-1,NA,CSVSGHRNTEAFF,TGCAGCGTTTCTGGACACCGAAACACTGAAGCTTTCTTT
TRBJ2-3,NA,TRBV7-9,NA,CASSRGGYRTSDTQYF,TGTGCCAGCAGCAGAGGCGGGTATCGCACCTCAGATACGCAGTATTTT
TRBJ2-3,NA,TRBV7-3,NA,CASSRMPSTDTQYF,TGTGCCAGCAGCAGGATGCCTAGCACAGATACGCAGTATTTT
TRBJ2-7,NA,TRBV6-6,NA,CASIKRDGSYEQYF,TGTGCCAGCATAAAGAGGGACGGATCCTACGAGCAGTACTTC
TRBJ1-1,NA,TRBV20-1,NA,CSARTGRAFF,TGCAGTGCTAGGACAGGACGAGCTTTCTTT
TRBJ1-2,NA,TRBV30,NA,CAWKWLRLNYGYTF,TGTGCCTGGAAGTGGCTTCGTCTTAACTATGGCTACACCTTC
TRBJ2-3,NA,TRBV5-1,NA,CASSRLPAPADTQYF,TGCGCCAGCAGCCGCCTGCCGGCGCCGGCAGATACGCAGTATTTT
TRBJ1-2,NA,TRBV7-9,NA,CASSLLAGSHGYTF,TGTGCCAGCAGCTTATTGGCAGGGAGTCATGGCTACACCTTC
TRBJ1-2,NA,TRBV2,TRBD1,CASSGETGTIGYTF,TGTGCCAGCAGTGGGGAGACAGGGACCATAGGCTACACCTTC
TRBJ2-3,NA,TRBV10-3,NA,CAISLEGPVRTDTQYF,TGTGCCATCAGTCTAGAGGGACCTGTACGCACAGATACGCAGTATTTT
TRBJ1-4,NA,TRBV27,NA,CASSSEGEELFF,TGTGCCAGCAGTTCCGAGGGGGAAGAACTGTTTTTT
TRBJ1-2,few,TRBV4-3,NA,CASSANSGTPRYTF,TGCGCCAGCAGCGCAAACTCCGGGACACCACGCTACACCTTC
TRBJ2-5,NA,TRBV4-3,NA,CASSQGRGHQETQYF,TGCGCCAGCAGCCAAGGTCGGGGGCACCAAGAGACCCAGTACTTC
TRBJ2-3,few,TRBV29-1,NA,CSVGSGSSGTDTQYF,TGCAGCGTTGGTTCTGGGTCCTCCGGAACAGATACGCAGTATTTT